This T cell receptor beta chain came from a study of T cell repertoires in cytomegalovirus infection. Study summary: CMV infection together with matching HLA type was indicated by public TCR beta signatures. Broader study findings: Clonotype analysis showed dominance of the ex vivo response by HLA-C-restricted CMV-specific TCR beta clonotypes.

In regard to this clonotype: What it binds is unknown.

V was trimmed by 6 bases and J by 0 bases, leaving 8 bases between them. The germline V gene has CDR1 MNHNS and CDR2 SASEGT. The CDR3 consists of 13 residues. TCRdb used MiXCR to reprocess the reads, holding one entry per CDR3 protein. Here the sample spans roughly 700,000 distinct CDR3 sequences, around 31% being singletons. The clonotype comes from a human donor in good health (CMV status not recorded). Some clones in this sample may be carry-over from other donors' samples. V and J are TRBV6-1 and TRBJ1-2; D possibly corresponds to TRBD1 (5 bases). Sequenced material: cultured PBMCs, taken from culture after CMV antigen stimulation. This CDR3 is CASRLDTNYGYTF. CDR3 DNA sequence: TGTGCCAGCAGGTTGGACACTAACTATGGCTACACCTTC.